These T cell receptor beta chains were read from a single sample in a study of early T cells in non-severe SARS-CoV-2 infection. TCRdb redid the calling of the 5' RACE reads with MiXCR, one entry per CDR3 protein. The sample comprises approximately 81,000 distinct CDR3 sequences, over 12% of which are singletons, and roughly 3% rests with the top ten. The sample taken for sequencing was whole blood. These receptors came from an adult who was a healthcare worker with PCR-confirmed SARS-CoV-2 infection or an uninfected control (not recorded which). Both conserved end residues are part of each CDR3. D genes are given only for firm matches. Part of the rows lack a size; the others show once, few, many or a class for expanded clones.

J gene: TRBJ2-1; clone size: NA; V gene: TRBV12-3/TRBV12-4; D gene: TRBD2; CDR3 DNA: TGTGCCAGCAGGACGCGGGGGGGCTCCTACAATGAGCAGTTCTTC; CDR3 protein: CASRTRGGSYNEQFF
J gene: TRBJ1-1; clone size: NA; V gene: TRBV29-1; D gene: NA; CDR3 DNA: TGCAGCGTTGGATCTATGAACACTGAAGCTTTCTTT; CDR3 protein: CSVGSMNTEAFF
J gene: TRBJ2-3; clone size: few; V gene: TRBV10-1; D gene: TRBD1; CDR3 DNA: TGCGCCAGCAGTGAGGTTGCGGGACAGGGGGTTGATACGCAGTATTTT; CDR3 protein: CASSEVAGQGVDTQYF
J gene: TRBJ1-1; clone size: few; V gene: TRBV29-1; D gene: NA; CDR3 DNA: TGCAGCGTTGAAAGAGGGATAACTGAAGCTTTCTTT; CDR3 protein: CSVERGITEAFF
J gene: TRBJ2-5; clone size: many; V gene: TRBV7-9; D gene: NA; CDR3 DNA: TGTGCCAGCCGCTCCGGACTTGATCAAGAGACCCAGTACTTC; CDR3 protein: CASRSGLDQETQYF
J gene: TRBJ2-7; clone size: NA; V gene: TRBV19; D gene: TRBD1; CDR3 DNA: TGTGCCAGTAGTGCCGGGACAGCCCCAATCTACGAGCAGTACTTC; CDR3 protein: CASSAGTAPIYEQYF
J gene: TRBJ2-1; clone size: few; V gene: TRBV3-1; D gene: TRBD2; CDR3 DNA: TGTGCCAGCAGCCTCCGGGACTACGAGCAGTTCTTC; CDR3 protein: CASSLRDYEQFF
J gene: TRBJ2-5; clone size: many; V gene: TRBV11-3; D gene: NA; CDR3 DNA: TGTGCCAGCAGCCGCGACTTGTCAGAGACCCAGTACTTC; CDR3 protein: CASSRDLSETQYF
J gene: TRBJ2-2; clone size: few; V gene: TRBV21-1; D gene: NA; CDR3 DNA: TGTGTCAGCAGCGCTGCTCGGCTAGCGGGAGGTTTGGGCATCGGGGAGCTGTTTTTT; CDR3 protein: CVSSAARLAGGLGIGELFF
J gene: TRBJ2-7; clone size: many; V gene: TRBV6-1; D gene: NA; CDR3 DNA: TGCGCCAGCAGTGTGGGGAGCTCCTACGAGCAGTACTTC; CDR3 protein: CASSVGSSYEQYF
J gene: TRBJ2-6; clone size: few; V gene: TRBV19; D gene: TRBD1; CDR3 DNA: TGTGCCAGTAACACAGGGGTCCTGATCTACTCTGGGGCCAACGTCCTGACTTTC; CDR3 protein: CASNTGVLIYSGANVLTF
J gene: TRBJ1-1; clone size: many; V gene: TRBV6-1; D gene: NA; CDR3 DNA: TGTGCCAGCAGTGGGGGGAAACGGAGGGATCTGAACACTGAAGCTTTCTTT; CDR3 protein: CASSGGKRRDLNTEAFF
J gene: TRBJ2-5; clone size: NA; V gene: TRBV7-9; D gene: TRBD2; CDR3 DNA: TGTGCCAGCAGCTTATTGCTAGCGGGGGGGACCCAGTACTTC; CDR3 protein: CASSLLLAGGTQYF
J gene: TRBJ2-5; clone size: NA; V gene: TRBV21-1; D gene: NA; CDR3 DNA: TGTGCCAGCAGGCGCCCCCGACAGCGTTATGGTGAGACCCAGTACTTC; CDR3 protein: CASRRPRQRYGETQYF
J gene: TRBJ2-1; clone size: few; V gene: TRBV7-2; D gene: NA; CDR3 DNA: TGTGCCAGCAGCTTCGGCGCGAGTCCGCATGAGCAGTTCTTC; CDR3 protein: CASSFGASPHEQFF
J gene: TRBJ2-7; clone size: many; V gene: TRBV5-1; D gene: TRBD1; CDR3 DNA: TGCGCCAGCAGCTTGGAAACAGGGGGCCGCCACGAGCAGTACTTC; CDR3 protein: CASSLETGGRHEQYF
J gene: TRBJ2-7; clone size: few; V gene: TRBV29-1; D gene: NA; CDR3 DNA: TGCAGCGTTGCGGGGCAGGGTTTCAACGAGCAGTACTTC; CDR3 protein: CSVAGQGFNEQYF
J gene: TRBJ1-6; clone size: NA; V gene: TRBV6-2/TRBV6-3; D gene: TRBD1; CDR3 DNA: TGTGCCAGCAGTCCTCATGGCCGGGGACAGGGGTACTTCTCACCCCTCCACTTT; CDR3 protein: CASSPHGRGQGYFSPLHF
J gene: TRBJ2-1; clone size: many; V gene: TRBV27; D gene: TRBD1; CDR3 DNA: TGTGCCAGCAGTTTGGGACAGGTGGGCTACAATGAGCAGTTCTTC; CDR3 protein: CASSLGQVGYNEQFF
J gene: TRBJ1-5; clone size: many; V gene: TRBV6-1; D gene: NA; CDR3 DNA: TGTGCCAGCAGTGAAGGGTATGGCAATCAGCCCCAGCATTTT; CDR3 protein: CASSEGYGNQPQHF
J gene: TRBJ2-5; clone size: once; V gene: TRBV5-4; D gene: TRBD1; CDR3 DNA: TGTGCCAGCAGCACAACGACAGGGAAAAAGACCCAGTACTTC; CDR3 protein: CASSTTTGKKTQYF
J gene: TRBJ2-2; clone size: NA; V gene: TRBV29-1; D gene: NA; CDR3 DNA: TGCAGCGTTGTGGTCGGCGACACCGGGGAGCTGTTTTTT; CDR3 protein: CSVVVGDTGELFF
J gene: TRBJ2-5; clone size: NA; V gene: TRBV7-2; D gene: NA; CDR3 DNA: TGTGCCAGCAGCTTAGATGGCCGACTCCGAGAGACCCAGTACTTC; CDR3 protein: CASSLDGRLRETQYF
J gene: TRBJ1-1; clone size: many; V gene: TRBV10-1; D gene: TRBD1; CDR3 DNA: TGCGCCAGCAGCTTCCACAGGGGACCGAACACTGAAGCTTTCTTT; CDR3 protein: CASSFHRGPNTEAFF
J gene: TRBJ2-3; clone size: few; V gene: TRBV29-1; D gene: TRBD1; CDR3 DNA: TGCAGCGTTAACTGGATCCTGACAGGGGACTCAATCACAGATACGCAGTATTTT; CDR3 protein: CSVNWILTGDSITDTQYF
J gene: TRBJ1-3; clone size: many; V gene: TRBV20-1; D gene: NA; CDR3 DNA: TGCAGTGCTAGAGATCGGGGCAGGATCTCTGGAAACACCATATATTTT; CDR3 protein: CSARDRGRISGNTIYF
J gene: TRBJ2-7; clone size: NA; V gene: TRBV5-6; D gene: NA; CDR3 DNA: TGTGCCAGCAGCTTGGCTTTCCGGGACCGTCGAACCTACGAGCAGTACTTC; CDR3 protein: CASSLAFRDRRTYEQYF
J gene: TRBJ2-1; clone size: many; V gene: TRBV4-1; D gene: NA; CDR3 DNA: TGCGCCAGCAGCCAAGATCCCATGTTCTCCTACAATGAGCAGTTCTTC; CDR3 protein: CASSQDPMFSYNEQFF
J gene: TRBJ2-1; clone size: few; V gene: TRBV7-9; D gene: NA; CDR3 DNA: TGTGCCAGCAGTCGCAAAACGGAGAGCTCCTACAATGAGCAGTTCTTC; CDR3 protein: CASSRKTESSYNEQFF
J gene: TRBJ2-5; clone size: few; V gene: TRBV7-2; D gene: TRBD2; CDR3 DNA: TGTGCCAGCAGCGAGCGGGGGACCCAAGAGACCCAGTACTTC; CDR3 protein: CASSERGTQETQYF
J gene: TRBJ1-1; clone size: NA; V gene: TRBV7-9; D gene: TRBD1; CDR3 DNA: TGTGCCAGCAGCTTTGGGGGCAGGGGGCCGAAGGACACTGAAGCTTTCTTT; CDR3 protein: CASSFGGRGPKDTEAFF
J gene: TRBJ2-5; clone size: many; V gene: TRBV4-1; D gene: NA; CDR3 DNA: TGCGCCAGCAGCCGGGACATTCTGACAGATACCCAGTACTTC; CDR3 protein: CASSRDILTDTQYF
J gene: TRBJ2-7; clone size: few; V gene: TRBV6-1; D gene: TRBD1; CDR3 DNA: TGTGCCAGTCTCAATGGACAGGGGTACGAGCAGTACTTC; CDR3 protein: CASLNGQGYEQYF
J gene: TRBJ2-7; clone size: NA; V gene: TRBV7-9; D gene: NA; CDR3 DNA: TGTGCCAGCAGCTTCCGGGACAACTCCTACGAGCAGTACTTC; CDR3 protein: CASSFRDNSYEQYF
J gene: TRBJ1-2; clone size: few; V gene: TRBV6-5; D gene: TRBD1; CDR3 DNA: TGTGCCAGCAGTTACTGGTCTGGGACAGTTTTCTATGGCTACACCTTC; CDR3 protein: CASSYWSGTVFYGYTF
J gene: TRBJ2-5; clone size: few; V gene: TRBV3-1; D gene: NA; CDR3 DNA: TGTGCCAGCAACCTAAACAGGGAGGAGACCCAGTACTTC; CDR3 protein: CASNLNREETQYF
J gene: TRBJ1-5; clone size: NA; V gene: TRBV6-1; D gene: NA; CDR3 DNA: TGTGCCAGCAGTGAGGACGGACTTTCAGGCAATCAGCCCCAGCATTTT; CDR3 protein: CASSEDGLSGNQPQHF
J gene: TRBJ2-7; clone size: few; V gene: TRBV29-1; D gene: NA; CDR3 DNA: TGCAGCTCACTCGGGGAGAACGAGCAGTACTTC; CDR3 protein: CSSLGENEQYF
J gene: TRBJ2-3; clone size: NA; V gene: TRBV20-1; D gene: NA; CDR3 DNA: TGCAGTGCTACCGACACTAGCACAGATACGCAGTATTTT; CDR3 protein: CSATDTSTDTQYF
J gene: TRBJ1-4; clone size: few; V gene: TRBV7-9; D gene: NA; CDR3 DNA: TGTGCCAGCAGCTTGGGGCTTACAGCAACTAATGAAAAACTGTTTTTT; CDR3 protein: CASSLGLTATNEKLFF
J gene: TRBJ2-1; clone size: few; V gene: TRBV7-3; D gene: NA; CDR3 DNA: TGTGCCAGCAGCTTGGTGGCGGGGCCCTACAATGAGCAGTTCTTC; CDR3 protein: CASSLVAGPYNEQFF
J gene: TRBJ2-6; clone size: NA; V gene: TRBV27; D gene: NA; CDR3 DNA: TGTGCCAGCAGTTTACGGACGGGGGCTGGGGCCAACGTCCTGACTTTC; CDR3 protein: CASSLRTGAGANVLTF